A selection of T cell receptor beta chains follows, all from one sample in a study of identical twins. MiXCR, run by TCRdb on the 5' RACE reads, gives a single entry per CDR3 protein. Of roughly 1,500,000 distinct CDR3 sequences in the sample, around a third were seen once. The sequenced sample was cord blood. These receptors all come from a newborn girl in good health. The CDR3 runs from the conserved cysteine through the conserved F or W. The order of the fields is J gene, clone size, V gene, D gene, CDR3 DNA, CDR3 protein. The D gene is left open where the match is weak. Only some rows state a clone size, as once, few, many or a class for expanded clones.

j_call: TRBJ2-2; clone_size: NA; v_call: TRBV5-1; d_call: TRBD2; cdr3_nt: TGCGCCAGCAGCGACGCTCTAGCGGGAGTCACCGGGGAGCTGTTTTTT; cdr3_aa: CASSDALAGVTGELFF
j_call: TRBJ2-3; clone_size: NA; v_call: TRBV24-1; d_call: NA; cdr3_nt: TGTGCCACCAGTGACCCGGGACGGAAGAGCACAGATACGCGGTATTTT; cdr3_aa: CATSDPGRKSTDTRYF
j_call: TRBJ2-5; clone_size: NA; v_call: TRBV12-3/TRBV12-4; d_call: NA; cdr3_nt: TGTGCCAGCAGTTTTACTAGGGGAGAGACCCAGTACTTC; cdr3_aa: CASSFTRGETQYF
j_call: TRBJ2-3; clone_size: few; v_call: TRBV4-1; d_call: TRBD2; cdr3_nt: TGCGCCAGCAGCCAAGCGGGCGGGAGTTCAGATACGCAGTATTTT; cdr3_aa: CASSQAGGSSDTQYF
j_call: TRBJ2-1; clone_size: NA; v_call: TRBV10-3; d_call: TRBD2; cdr3_nt: TGTGCCATCAGTAAGGAACTAGCGGTGTCCTACAATGAGCAGTTCTTC; cdr3_aa: CAISKELAVSYNEQFF
j_call: TRBJ2-2; clone_size: few; v_call: TRBV29-1; d_call: TRBD1; cdr3_nt: TGCAGCGCAGGACAGGGTATTGACACCGGGGAGCTGTTTTTT; cdr3_aa: CSAGQGIDTGELFF
j_call: TRBJ1-6; clone_size: few; v_call: TRBV5-1; d_call: NA; cdr3_nt: TGCGCCAGCAGCTTGGAATCGGGAAATTCACCCCTCCACTTT; cdr3_aa: CASSLESGNSPLHF
j_call: TRBJ2-3; clone_size: NA; v_call: TRBV4-2; d_call: NA; cdr3_nt: TGTGCCAGCAGCCAAGCGGGGGCACCATGGGGAGATACGCAGTATTTT; cdr3_aa: CASSQAGAPWGDTQYF
j_call: TRBJ2-1; clone_size: few; v_call: TRBV4-1; d_call: TRBD1; cdr3_nt: TGCGCCAGCCGGATCCGGGACAGCTCCTACAATGAGCAGTTCTTC; cdr3_aa: CASRIRDSSYNEQFF
j_call: TRBJ2-1; clone_size: NA; v_call: TRBV29-1; d_call: TRBD2; cdr3_nt: TGCAGCGTTGAACCCCGACTAGCGGCCCTTTGGGCCAATGAGCAGTTCTTC; cdr3_aa: CSVEPRLAALWANEQFF
j_call: TRBJ2-3; clone_size: NA; v_call: TRBV29-1; d_call: TRBD2; cdr3_nt: TGCAGCGTTGAGCCATTACTAGCGGGGGTAGCAGATACGCAGTATTTT; cdr3_aa: CSVEPLLAGVADTQYF
j_call: TRBJ2-2; clone_size: NA; v_call: TRBV7-9; d_call: NA; cdr3_nt: TGTGCCAGCAGCTTAGTGGATGCGAACACCGGGGAGCTGTTTTTT; cdr3_aa: CASSLVDANTGELFF
j_call: TRBJ1-2; clone_size: NA; v_call: TRBV11-2; d_call: TRBD1; cdr3_nt: TGTGCCAGCAGCTTAGTAGCGGACAGGCCCTGGGGTGGCTATGGCTACACCTTC; cdr3_aa: CASSLVADRPWGGYGYTF
j_call: TRBJ2-2; clone_size: NA; v_call: TRBV6-5; d_call: NA; cdr3_nt: TGTGCCAGCAGTTACGAAAGCAGGAGATTCGCCGGGGAGCTGTTTTTT; cdr3_aa: CASSYESRRFAGELFF
j_call: TRBJ2-3; clone_size: many; v_call: TRBV24-1; d_call: TRBD2; cdr3_nt: TGTGCCACCAGTGATTCTGGACTAGCCACAGATACGCAGTATTTT; cdr3_aa: CATSDSGLATDTQYF
j_call: TRBJ1-2; clone_size: many; v_call: TRBV19; d_call: NA; cdr3_nt: TGTGCCAGCAGCCCAGGATATTATGGCTACACCTTC; cdr3_aa: CASSPGYYGYTF
j_call: TRBJ2-7; clone_size: NA; v_call: TRBV7-9; d_call: TRBD1; cdr3_nt: TGTGCCAGCAGCTTGGGACAGGGGACCACTAAGGGCCTATACGAGCAGTACTTC; cdr3_aa: CASSLGQGTTKGLYEQYF
j_call: TRBJ1-1; clone_size: few; v_call: TRBV25-1; d_call: NA; cdr3_nt: TGTGCCAGCAGTGAATCGGGAGGGTCGTTTACTGAAGCTTTCTTT; cdr3_aa: CASSESGGSFTEAFF
j_call: TRBJ2-7; clone_size: few; v_call: TRBV20-1; d_call: TRBD1; cdr3_nt: TGCAGTGCTAGAGCCGGGACAGGGATCTACGAGCAGTACTTC; cdr3_aa: CSARAGTGIYEQYF
j_call: TRBJ2-2; clone_size: NA; v_call: TRBV7-9; d_call: NA; cdr3_nt: TGTGCCAGCAGCTTACCGGGAAACGCGAACACCGGGGAGCTGTTTTTT; cdr3_aa: CASSLPGNANTGELFF
j_call: TRBJ1-5; clone_size: NA; v_call: TRBV5-1; d_call: NA; cdr3_nt: TGCGCCAGCAGCTTGGATGGGGCGGCCGGGGAGCCCCAGCATTTT; cdr3_aa: CASSLDGAAGEPQHF
j_call: TRBJ2-1; clone_size: few; v_call: TRBV15; d_call: NA; cdr3_nt: TGTGCCACCAGCAGAGAGGCGGCCAGCTCCTACAATGAGCAGTTCTTC; cdr3_aa: CATSREAASSYNEQFF
j_call: TRBJ2-1; clone_size: NA; v_call: TRBV3-1; d_call: TRBD2; cdr3_nt: TGTGCCAGCGCGTTAGCGGGCAATGAGCAGTTCTTC; cdr3_aa: CASALAGNEQFF
j_call: TRBJ1-1; clone_size: NA; v_call: TRBV4-2; d_call: NA; cdr3_nt: TGTGCCAGCAGCCAAGTTCCCCCTGTTGGAGGTGAAGCTTTCTTT; cdr3_aa: CASSQVPPVGGEAFF
j_call: TRBJ1-6; clone_size: NA; v_call: TRBV7-9; d_call: NA; cdr3_nt: TGTGCCAGCAGCTTAGCCCCGGGACGGTTGAGCTCCTATAATTCACCCCCCCACTTT; cdr3_aa: CASSLAPGRLSSYNSPPHF
j_call: TRBJ2-7; clone_size: few; v_call: TRBV5-1; d_call: NA; cdr3_nt: TGCGCCAGCAGCAGGATCATAGGGGACCGCTCCTACGAGCAGTACTTC; cdr3_aa: CASSRIIGDRSYEQYF
j_call: TRBJ1-5; clone_size: many; v_call: TRBV29-1; d_call: TRBD1; cdr3_nt: TGCAGCGTTGGAGAACAGGGGCAGCCCCAGCATTTT; cdr3_aa: CSVGEQGQPQHF
j_call: TRBJ1-2; clone_size: once; v_call: TRBV25-1; d_call: NA; cdr3_nt: TGTGCCAGCAGTGCCGCTACAGTAGCCATCAACTATGGCAACACCTTC; cdr3_aa: CASSAATVAINYGNTF
j_call: TRBJ1-1; clone_size: NA; v_call: TRBV2; d_call: NA; cdr3_nt: TGTGCCGGGAGGGGGTGGACTGAAGCTTTCTTT; cdr3_aa: CAGRGWTEAFF